This entry lists 25 T cell receptor beta chains sequenced from one sample in a study of human T cells and chemical hapten exposure. Each CDR3 protein gets one entry after TCRdb re-called the 5' RACE reads with MiXCR. The sample records more than 60,000 distinct CDR3 sequences, 15% to 20% being singletons. The total RNA was obtained from whole blood that was not fractionated. Receptor source: a female donor in good health.

V gene TRBV7-2 combines with J gene TRBJ2-5; D gene unclear. Germline V lookup: CDR1 SGHTA, CDR2 FQGNSA. The length of the CDR3 is 17 residues. V was trimmed by 5 bases and J by 7 bases, leaving 26 bases between them. The CDR3 coding sequence is TGTGCCAGCAGCCCAACGGTCCGGACGCCCTCTCCCGGGACCCAGTACTTC. This gives the protein CASSPTVRTPSPGTQYF.

This clonotype was seen repeatedly, ten times or more. The V call is TRBV12-3 or TRBV12-4, the J call TRBJ1-2; D is unclear. V was shortened by 7 bases and J by 5 bases, with 23 bases between the two germline ends. This CDR3 region has 16 residues. The CDR3 DNA sequence: TGTGCCAGCACCTCCATATCCGCCAGGATTAATTATGGCTACACCTTC. As protein: CASTSISARINYGYTF.

This clonotype was found a few times. V is TRBV12-3 or TRBV12-4 and J is TRBJ2-4; the D gene is possibly TRBD1 (6 bases). V was trimmed by 4 bases and J by 1 base, leaving 8 bases between them. CDR3 length equals 14 residues. This CDR3 reads CASSWGPAKNIQYF. The CDR3 bases are TGTGCCAGCAGTTGGGGGCCTGCCAAAAACATTCAGTACTTC.

This clonotype appeared a few times. The chain has TRBV27 and TRBJ1-2; D is perhaps TRBD1 (6 bases). The ends were cut back, 3 bases at V and 4 bases at J, with 12 bases in the middle. Germline CDR1 reads MNHEY; CDR2 reads SMNVEV (reference sequence). The CDR3 runs to 14 residues. CDR3 in amino acids: CASSFTGSVYGYTF. CDR3 bases: TGTGCCAGCAGTTTCACAGGGTCTGTCTATGGCTACACCTTC.

The genes are TRBV7-6 and TRBJ2-6; TRBD1 might be the D (5 bases). CDR3 size: 14 residues. Germline CDR1 and CDR2: SGHVS and FNYEAQ. V was clipped by 6 bases and J by 1 base, with 7 bases between them. The CDR3 DNA reads TGTGCCAGCAGTTACAGGTCTGGGGCCAACGTCCTGACTTTC. Encoded protein: CASSYRSGANVLTF.

The rearrangement links TRBV7-9 to TRBJ1-2; D gene ambiguous. The CDR3 has 15 residues. Trimming removed 1 base from V and 0 bases from J, with 9 bases in between. CDR1 is SEHNR and CDR2 is FQNEAQ in the germline V gene (reference sequence). Written as DNA, the CDR3 is TGTGCCAGCAGCTTAGATGGCAGAGCTAACTATGGCTACACCTTC. The encoded protein is CASSLDGRANYGYTF.

This chain connects TRBV28 to TRBJ2-7, with a possible D match to TRBD2 (6 bases). Trimming removed 7 bases from V and 6 bases from J, with 16 bases in between. CDR1 MDHEN and CDR2 SYDVKM come from the germline V gene. This CDR3 has 13 residues. DNA for the CDR3: TGTGCCAGCACCGGGACTGCCCCCGGCGAGCAGTACTTC. Encoded protein: CASTGTAPGEQYF.

The chain recombines TRBV5-1 with TRBJ2-7; 9 bases align to TRBD1. The CDR3 extends over 16 amino acids. CDR1 and CDR2 from the germline V gene are SGHRS and YFSETQ. J was trimmed by 2 bases and V by 4 bases; bases with no gene match: 10. This CDR3 is CASSRATGTGTYEQYF. The CDR3 DNA reads as TGCGCCAGCAGCAGGGCTACCGGGACAGGGACCTACGAGCAGTACTTC.

This clonotype was detected only a few times. The V gene is TRBV30, the J gene TRBJ1-4, with D unresolved. CDR3 length: 13 amino acids. The V end was cut by 2 bases, the J end by 9 bases, with 13 bases between. CDR1 is GTSNPN, CDR2 SVGIG, per germline (reference sequence). CDR3 sequence reads: CAWSHGGRQKLFF. In DNA, the CDR3 is TGTGCCTGGAGTCACGGCGGGCGACAAAAACTGTTTTTT.

The genes are TRBV11-2 and TRBJ2-1, with 12 bases lining up with TRBD2. The CDR3 sequence is 15 residues long. Germline V gene lookup returns CDR1 SGHAT and CDR2 FQNNGV. Germline trimming cut 5 bases from V and 4 bases from J; bases unmatched to any gene: 3. The CDR3 loop reads CASSALAGGYNEQFF. CDR3 in DNA: TGTGCCAGCAGCGCGCTAGCGGGAGGGTACAATGAGCAGTTCTTC.

This clonotype was seen repeatedly, ten times or more. The chain has TRBV6-6 and TRBJ2-3; D gene ambiguous. V lost 2 bases and J 0 bases, leaving 6 bases between the germline ends. CDR3 size: 14 residues. CDR1 and CDR2 (germline): MNHNY, SVGAGI (reference sequence). CDR3 in DNA: TGTGCCAGCAGTTACAAAGGTAGCACAGATACGCAGTATTTT. Encoded protein: CASSYKGSTDTQYF.

This clonotype was observed many times. V and J are TRBV28 and TRBJ2-4; no definite D call. Germline assignment: CDR1 MDHEN and CDR2 SYDVKM. Deletions cut 7 bases from V and 2 bases from J, with 9 bases between. The CDR3 covers 13 residues. CDR3 in DNA: TGTGCCAGCACTCAACTATCCAAAAACATTCAGTACTTC. The encoded protein is CASTQLSKNIQYF. Complete variable domain (other parts from reference TRBV28 and TRBJ2-4): DVKVTQSSRYLVKRTGEKVFLECVQDMDHENMFWYRQDPGLGLRLIYFSYDVKMKEKGDIPEGYSVSREKKERFSLILESASTNQTSMYLCASTQLSKNIQYFGAGTRLSVL.

This clonotype was observed a handful of times. V gene TRBV5-1 combines with J gene TRBJ2-3; tentative D call: TRBD2 (7 bases). V lost 2 bases and J lost 5, with 12 bases in between. CDR3 length equals 14 residues. Germline lookup yields CDR1 SGHRS and CDR2 YFSETQ. CDR3 residues: CASSLVGGQDTQYF. CDR3 in DNA: TGCGCCAGCAGCTTAGTGGGGGGGCAAGATACGCAGTATTTT.

This chain uses TRBV9 with TRBJ2-1; D is perhaps TRBD2 (5 bases). CDR1 SGDLS and CDR2 YYNGEE come from the germline V gene. The V gene lost 5 bases and the J gene lost 5 bases, with 14 bases spanning the gap. The CDR3 spans 14 residues. The CDR3 reads CASSWAAGNNEQFF. Written as DNA, the CDR3 is TGTGCCAGCAGTTGGGCCGCGGGCAACAATGAGCAGTTCTTC.

The chain is built from TRBV3-1 and TRBJ1-5, with 9 bases lining up with TRBD1. The CDR3 is made up of 16 amino acids. Germline CDR1 LGHDT, CDR2 YNNKEL (reference sequence). Losses at the gene ends were 1 base for V and 6 bases for J; bases not matched to a gene: 7. The CDR3 DNA sequence: TGTGCCAGCAGCCAAGGATCCGGGACAGGGATTCAGCCCCAGCATTTT. It is translated as CASSQGSGTGIQPQHF.

The chain links TRBV20-1 to TRBJ1-4; 8 bases align to TRBD1. There are 13 residues in the CDR3. V shed 5 bases, J shed 6 bases, and the junction held 5 bases outside the gene matches. The V gene's germline CDR1 is DFQATT and CDR2 SNEGSKA (reference sequence). The DNA for the CDR3 is TGCAGTGCTCCCAGGGGGCTAGATGAAAAACTGTTTTTT. Translated: CSAPRGLDEKLFF.

In its sample, this clonotype was seen many times. The chain couples TRBV28 to TRBJ1-5; D call uncertain. The V end was cut by 6 bases, the J end by 0 bases, with 18 bases between. The CDR3 sequence is 17 residues long. Per the germline V gene, CDR1 is MDHEN and CDR2 is SYDVKM. Written as DNA, the CDR3 is TGTGCCAGCAGCCCCCCTCATAACTGGTCTAGCAATCAGCCCCAGCATTTT. It encodes CASSPPHNWSSNQPQHF.

The V call is TRBV27, the J call TRBJ2-3; possibly TRBD2 for D (5 bases). The CDR3 spans 15 residues. In germline, CDR1 is MNHEY, CDR2 SMNVEV (reference sequence). V lost 10 bases and J lost 1, with 18 bases in between. In nucleotides, the CDR3 is TGTGCCACCCGTCGATATAGCGCCCGCACAGATACGCAGTATTTT. Residues: CATRRYSARTDTQYF.

The table lists this clonotype with a few counts. The chain uses TRBV28 and TRBJ1-4; unclear D gene. Trimming pared 1 base from V and 7 bases from J, leaving 19 bases between. This CDR3 comprises 17 residues. Germline V lookup: CDR1 MDHEN, CDR2 SYDVKM. The CDR3 DNA reads TGTGCCAGCAGTTTATTTAAAAGGGCTGATCGAAGTGAAAAACTGTTTTTT. Translated, it gives CASSLFKRADRSEKLFF.

The chain uses TRBV29-1 and TRBJ1-1; no reliable D call. Per germline, CDR1 SQVTM and CDR2 ANQGSEA. The CDR3 totals 10 residues. With 4 bases removed from V and 4 bases from J, the gap between germline ends came to 4 bases. The chain's CDR3 is CSVVVTEAFF. The CDR3 DNA reads TGCAGCGTTGTCGTCACTGAAGCTTTCTTT.

This rearrangement joins TRBV5-1 to TRBJ2-3; 10 bases are shared with TRBD2. Germline V gene sequence: CDR1 SGHRS, CDR2 YFSETQ. V lost 5 bases and J lost 4; bases outside the gene matches: 7. CDR3 length: 15 residues. CDR3 nucleotide sequence: TGCGCCAGCAGGGCCGGGACTAGCGCAGCAGATACGCAGTATTTT. As protein: CASRAGTSAADTQYF.

V usage is TRBV7-9 and J usage is TRBJ2-5; D not resolved. V was pared by 5 bases and J by 5 bases, with 9 bases between. Per the germline V gene, CDR1 is SEHNR and CDR2 is FQNEAQ (reference sequence). CDR3 length equals 12 residues. The CDR3 spells CASSPNGETQYF. DNA of the CDR3: TGTGCCAGCAGCCCAAATGGGGAGACCCAGTACTTC.

In its sample, this clonotype was seen a few times. The genes are TRBV6-5 and TRBJ1-2; D unresolved. V lost 6 bases and J 0 bases, leaving 17 bases between the germline ends. Germline CDR1 reads MNHEY; CDR2 reads SVGAGI. The CDR3 runs to 16 residues. CDR3 sequence reads: CASSPPAVSSNYGYTF. DNA for the CDR3: TGTGCCAGCAGCCCCCCCGCAGTCTCGTCTAACTATGGCTACACCTTC.

This clonotype appeared a few times. The rearrangement links TRBV19 to TRBJ1-2; 10 nucleotides agree with TRBD1. CDR3 length: 14 amino acids. Germline V lookup: CDR1 LNHDA, CDR2 SQIVND (reference sequence). CDR3: CGSSTDRGQGGYTF. As DNA, the CDR3 is TGTGGTAGTAGTACCGACAGGGGGCAGGGAGGCTACACCTTC. Drawing the rest from reference TRBV19 and TRBJ1-2, the complete variable domain is DGGITQSPKYLFRKEGQNVTLSCEQNLNHDAMYWYRQDPGQGLRLIYYSQIVNDFQKGDIAEGYSVSREKKESFPLTVTSAQKNPTAFYLCGSSTDRGQGGYTFGSGTRLTVV.

The rearrangement joins TRBV7-2 to TRBJ2-7; D might be TRBD1 (5 bases). With 5 bases removed from V and 1 base from J, the gap between germline ends came to 9 bases. In germline, CDR1 is SGHTA, CDR2 FQGNSA. CDR3 length: 13 amino acids. Here the CDR3 DNA reads TGTGCCAGCAGCCCGGACACGTCCTACGAGCAGTACTTC. It encodes CASSPDTSYEQYF. The full variable domain, rest sourced from reference TRBV7-2 and TRBJ2-7, is GAGVSQSPSNKVTEKGKDVELRCDPISGHTALYWYRQSLGQGLEFLIYFQGNSAPDKSGLPSDRFSAERTGGSVSTLTIQRTQQEDSAVYLCASSPDTSYEQYFGPGTRLTVT.